This TCR beta chain was observed in a study of blood T cell repertoires in COVID-19. Study-level background: Whether acute or convalescent, the COVID-19 samples came from the United States, Italy and Spain.

TCRdb keeps only in-frame clones here, not all; method: immunoSEQ multiplex PCR. The sample includes 100,000 or so clones, more than 85% of them seen just once. Remarks on this clone: The identical CDR3 is also encoded by other nucleotide sequences in the sample.

Germline V gene sequence: CDR1 MNHEY, CDR2 SVGEGT. Trimming stripped 4 bases from V and 7 bases from J, with 8 bases between. The CDR3 loop spans 13 amino acids. The chain has TRBV6-2 or TRBV6-3 and TRBJ1-6; TRBD1 might be the D (6 bases). This TCR derives from a man aged 25-45 years in a cohort sampled during active COVID-19. The specimen was peripheral blood. As DNA, the CDR3 is TGTGCCAGCAGTTTCGACAGGAATTCACCCCTCCACTTT. It specifies CASSFDRNSPLHF.